What follows are 10 T cell receptor beta chains derived from one specimen sequenced in a study of blood T cell repertoires in COVID-19. Some clones are missing from TCRdb's copy, which holds only in-frame ones; the method was immunoSEQ multiplex PCR. The sample contains more than 100,000 clones, about nine tenths of which appear only once. Sequencing used peripheral blood. These receptors were obtained from a man aged 40-49 years with acute or convalescent COVID-19.

The gene calls are TRBV9 and TRBJ1-4, with D possibly matching TRBD1 (5 bases). The germline V gene encodes CDR1 SGDLS and CDR2 YYNGEE. CDR3 length: 15 residues. The V end was cut by 1 base, the J end by 12 bases, with 19 bases between. CDR3 nucleotides: TGTGCCAGCAGCGTACGTCCCGGGGGGATGCAAGAACTGTTTTTT. Its translation is CASSVRPGGMQELFF.

The rearrangement links TRBV27 to TRBJ2-5, with TRBD2 matching over 7 bases. Germline loops: CDR1 MNHEY, CDR2 SMNVEV (reference sequence). J lost 2 bases, V lost 7 bases, and 13 bases had no gene match. The CDR3 runs 16 residues. CDR3 amino acids: CASIPSAGDQQETQYF. The CDR3 nucleotides are TGTGCCAGCATCCCTTCGGCGGGGGACCAACAAGAGACCCAGTACTTC.

The chain links TRBV12-3 or TRBV12-4 to TRBJ1-2; D is ambiguous. V was cut by 5 bases and J by 4 bases, with 2 bases left in between. This CDR3 comprises 10 residues. CDR3 region: CASSLYGYTF. Written as DNA, the CDR3 is TGTGCCAGCAGTCTCTATGGCTACACCTTC.

The chain couples TRBV18 to TRBJ1-2; the D is unclear. The V gene lost 0 bases and the J gene lost 8 bases, with 13 bases spanning the gap. The germline gives CDR1 KGHSH, CDR2 LQKENI. The CDR3 has 14 residues. The CDR3 coding sequence is TGTGCCAGCTCACCACCGAGAGATCTATGGGGCTACACCTTC. It translates to CASSPPRDLWGYTF.

In DNA form, the CDR3 reads TGTGCCAGCAATGGCGGGCTAAGCAATCAGCCCCAGCATTTT. Translating gives CASNGGLSNQPQHF. The chain is built from TRBV6-5 and TRBJ1-5; D is uncertain. V was pared by 7 bases and J by 1 base, with 11 bases between. This CDR3 is built from 14 residues. Germline V CDR1 and CDR2: MNHEY, SVGAGI.

The chain couples TRBV14 to TRBJ1-4, with 9 positions matching TRBD1. V was clipped by 5 bases and J by 8 bases; unmatched bases: 12. Germline V gene sequence: CDR1 SGHDN, CDR2 FVKESK. This CDR3 is built from 16 residues. DNA of the CDR3: TGTGCCAGCAGCGCACGTTCCGGGACAGGGTGGGAAAAACTGTTTTTT. This codes for CASSARSGTGWEKLFF.

The chain joins TRBV11-3 to TRBJ2-1; 7 bases fit TRBD1. The V segment lost 0 bases and the J segment 2 bases; nucleotides outside the gene matches: 1. This CDR3 has 15 amino acids. Germline CDR1 reads SGHNT; CDR2 reads YENEEA. CDR3 sequence: CASSLEQGPYNEQFF. Written as DNA, the CDR3 is TGTGCCAGCAGCTTAGAACAGGGGCCCTACAATGAGCAGTTCTTC. Full variable domain (rest looked up from reference TRBV11-3 and TRBJ2-1): EAGVVQSPRYKIIEKKQPVAFWCNPISGHNTLYWYLQNLGQGPELLIRYENEEAVDDSQLPKDRFSAERLKGVDSTLKIQPAELGDSAVYLCASSLEQGPYNEQFFGPGTRLTVL.

The genes are TRBV5-1 and TRBJ2-7, with D perhaps matching TRBD2 (6 bases). Trimming took off 0 bases at V and 1 base at J, with 14 bases between the two ends. This CDR3 contains 16 residues. Germline values: CDR1 SGHRS, CDR2 YFSETQ. The CDR3 spells CASSLERVAPSYEQYF. CDR3 coding DNA: TGCGCCAGCAGCTTGGAGCGGGTAGCACCTTCCTACGAGCAGTACTTC.

This chain joins TRBV4-1 and TRBJ2-2; TRBD2 aligns across 9 bases. The CDR3 spans 20 residues. Trimming cost V 0 bases and J 8 bases; bases outside gene matches: 19. Germline V lookup: CDR1 MGHRA, CDR2 YSYEKL. The CDR3 sequence: CASSQDGGLGAGGRGGELFF. In DNA, the CDR3 is TGCGCCAGCAGCCAAGACGGGGGACTGGGGGCGGGAGGGCGTGGTGGGGAGCTGTTTTTT.

This chain links TRBV6-5 with TRBJ2-7; 8 bases map to TRBD2. CDR1 and CDR2 (germline): MNHEY, SVGAGI. The CDR3 extends over 16 amino acids. The ends lost 4 bases at V and 4 bases at J; junction bases unmatched: 12. CDR3 nucleotides: TGTGCCAGCAGTTTCACGGGGGGGCGACCCACTTACGAGCAGTACTTC. Translation: CASSFTGGRPTYEQYF.